This TCR beta chain was recorded in a study of OX40 agonist ivuxolimab in advanced cancers. A note on the overall study: Ivuxolimab was a fully human IgG2 agonistic monoclonal antibody targeting the costimulatory receptor OX40 (CD134). The point of sequencing TCRbeta in the periphery was to test whether ivuxolimab changed TCR sequence diversity and drove clonal T-cell expansion. The paper reports the monotherapy dose-escalation portion (N of about 50 patients) of the phase I ivuxolimab trial. Prior anti-PD-1, anti-PD-L1 or anti-CTLA-4 therapy was permitted, and checkpoint inhibitors had been received by roughly 40% of dose-escalation patients. The dose-escalation cohort was about 86% male with a mean age of around 62 years, ranging from roughly 23 to 80. Intravenous ivuxolimab was administered to patients every 2 weeks at six dose levels: 0.01, 0.1, 0.3, 1.5, 3 and 10 mg/kg. Partial responses occurred in three dose-escalation patients, of whom one had hepatocellular carcinoma and two had cutaneous melanoma. Of the 50 to 55 patients in dose escalation, 19 had hepatocellular carcinoma, approximately 15 had melanoma, 9 had renal cell carcinoma and 9 had head and neck cancer.

Genomic DNA was extracted from sorted cells for sequencing of the TCRbeta CDR3 region. The immunoSEQ Assay was used for sequencing of TCRbeta CDR3 regions. The immuneACCESS repertoire file appears here via TCRdb, limited to in-frame rearrangements. These files lack a portion of the clones; in checked studies, under half of the deficit traces to unresolved V genes, and the cause of the others is not known. A total of some 72,000 clones appear in this sample, about 90% of them only once. The ten largest clonotypes hold 0.5% to 0.65% of the sample. Patients with autoimmune disease history or receiving systemic immunosuppression were excluded from the trial. Peripheral blood for TCR sequencing was collected from all dose cohorts at baseline, on cycle 4 day 1, and on cycle 7 day 1. Samples came from an open-label, multicenter, first-in-human phase I dose-escalation trial of ivuxolimab. Adults with locally advanced or metastatic head and neck squamous cell, hepatocellular, melanoma or renal cell carcinoma were enrolled in the trial. CD4+ and CD8+ T cells were sorted separately from peripheral blood before TCR sequencing.

Spanning cysteine to phenylalanine, the CDR3 consists of 14 amino acids. Only the CDR3 region is kept as DNA, spanning 42 bases read in frame from base 1. Between the V and J ends, shortened by 3 bases and 0 bases respectively, the junction contains 9 bases. Reading the germline V gene gives CDR1 SGHNT and CDR2 YENEEA. What the work shows at the level of the full study, not this receptor alone: Which antigens the clonally expanded peripheral T cells were specific for was not determined. At doses of 0.1 to 3.0 mg/kg, clonal expansion of both CD4+ and CD8+ T cells in blood was seen between baseline and week 6. Low levels of normalized T-cell clonal expansion were also seen in some patients who did not respond. Partial responders in the 0.1-3.0 mg/kg groups had among the lowest normalized peripheral clonal expansion, especially among CD8+ T cells. After ivuxolimab, CD8+ T cells had more expanded clones than CD4+ T cells on average.

On this clone: What this receptor recognizes is not known. No quality values exist for individual bases; no much larger clone is one base distant.

This TCR was recovered from an adult with an advanced solid tumor such as melanoma, head and neck, liver or kidney cancer. The specimen comprised CD4+ or CD8+ T cells sorted from blood, sampled in a trial of the OX40 agonist ivuxolimab. The V and J segments used are TRBV11-3 and TRBJ2-7, with the D gene not clear enough to name. The bases are TGTGCCAGCAGCTTTCGAGAGAGCTCCTACGAGCAGTACTTC. Protein translation: CASSFRESSYEQYF.